What follows describes a single T cell receptor beta chain. Its antigen is as yet unknown. The repertoire was sequenced with immunoSEQ multiplex PCR; TCRdb's copy has only in-frame clones and lacks some. The repertoire has tens of thousands of clones, roughly 87% of them found once; the top ten carry more than 13%. This entry comes from a study of OX40 agonist ivuxolimab in advanced cancers. Study details: Partial responses were seen in three patients, one with hepatocellular carcinoma and two with cutaneous melanoma.

Findings of the study overall: CD4+ and CD8+ blood T cells expanded clonally by week 6 at 0.1 to 3.0 mg/kg.

The sequence was obtained from an adult with an advanced solid tumor such as melanoma, head and neck, liver or kidney cancer. This specimen was CD4+ or CD8+ T cells sorted from blood, taken in a trial of the OX40 agonist ivuxolimab.

The CDR3 loop is CASSFITGTNSYNEQFF. In nucleotides, the CDR3 is TGTGCCAGCAGCTTCATAACCGGGACAAACTCCTACAATGAGCAGTTCTTC. This chain connects TRBV11-3 to TRBJ2-1; a possible D gene is TRBD1 (6 bases). The germline V and J ends were trimmed by 3 bases and 0 bases, with 15 bases remaining between them. The CDR3 is made up of 17 amino acids. The germline CDR1 and CDR2 sequences are SGHNT and YENEEA.